These 14 T cell receptor beta chains were all obtained from the same sample, sequenced in a study of cytomegalovirus exposure and HLA in healthy donors. The PCR contained 60 Vbeta and 13 Jbeta primers. TCRdb keeps only in-frame clones here, not all; method: immunoSEQ multiplex PCR. The repertoire includes about 70,000 clones, over 50% of them detected once, and 2.5% to 3% sits in the top ten. Sequencing was done on a sample of PBMCs. The origin of the receptors is a man aged 25-40 years in good health and CMV-seronegative.

This rearrangement joins TRBV7-2 to TRBJ2-7; 7 nucleotides line up with TRBD1. CDR3 length equals 14 residues. The V and J ends lost 5 bases and 2 bases, in that order; junction bases with no gene match: 6. Per germline, CDR1 SGHTA and CDR2 FQGNSA. CDR3 sequence: CASSARQGAYEQYF. The CDR3 bases are TGTGCCAGCAGCGCACGACAGGGCGCCTACGAGCAGTACTTC.

The chain is built from TRBV15 and TRBJ1-3; D gene ambiguous. This CDR3 contains 13 residues. With 6 bases removed from V and 2 bases from J, the gap between germline ends came to 8 bases. Per germline, CDR1 LNHNV and CDR2 YYDKDF (reference sequence). CDR3 residues: CATRASPGNTIYF. The CDR3 coding sequence is TGTGCCACCAGAGCTAGCCCTGGAAACACCATATATTTT.

By frequency in the sample, this clone is medium-sized (0.01 to 0.1%). The J gene is TRBJ2-3, the V gene TRBV6-4; 9 positions match TRBD1. This CDR3 comprises 15 residues. The germline V gene encodes CDR1 MRHNA and CDR2 SNTAGT. V shed 3 bases, J shed 2 bases, and the junction held 3 bases outside the gene matches. CDR3 nucleotides: TGTGCCAGCAGTGAGGACAGGGGTGCCACAGATACGCAGTATTTT. Amino acid sequence: CASSEDRGATDTQYF.

This clone appeared a single time. The chain has TRBV5-1 and TRBJ2-3, with 7 bases matching TRBD1. The germline CDR1 and CDR2 sequences are SGHRS and YFSETQ. The junction had 7 bases not matched to a gene; V was cut back by 6 bases and J by 9 bases. The CDR3 is made up of 12 amino acids. CDR3 sequence: CASKADRATQYF. The CDR3 coding sequence is TGCGCCAGCAAGGCAGACAGGGCCACGCAGTATTTT.

This clone was counted a few times. CDR3 sequence (DNA): TGCGCCAGCAGCTTGGGCGACGGGGGGACTGAAGCTTTCTTT. Amino acid sequence: CASSLGDGGTEAFF. The chain has TRBV5-1 and TRBJ1-1, with D perhaps TRBD1 (5 bases). CDR3 length: 14 residues. V lost 0 bases and J 5 bases, leaving 11 bases between the germline ends. Germline lookup yields CDR1 SGHRS and CDR2 YFSETQ.

This clone has only a few counts. V is TRBV29-1 and J is TRBJ1-2; no firm D call. CDR3 length equals 11 residues. Trimming left V 6 bases short and J 4 bases short, with 9 bases between. The germline V gene has CDR1 SQVTM and CDR2 ANQGSEA. CDR3 amino acids: CSVETSYGYTF. For the CDR3, the DNA is TGCAGCGTAGAGACTTCCTATGGCTACACCTTC.

J is TRBJ2-7 and V is TRBV4-1; a weak D match, TRBD2 (6 bases). V was shortened by 0 bases and J by 3 bases, with 18 bases between the two germline ends. The CDR3 has 17 residues. Germline CDR1 is MGHRA and CDR2 is YSYEKL. In DNA form, the CDR3 reads TGCGCCAGCAGCCAAGATATTTCGCGGGAACTATTCTACGAGCAGTACTTC. Protein sequence: CASSQDISRELFYEQYF.

The V gene is TRBV4-2, the J gene TRBJ2-3, with D perhaps TRBD2 (6 bases). Trimming removed 3 bases from V and 2 bases from J, with 12 bases in between. The germline V gene has CDR1 LGHNA and CDR2 YNFKEQ. The CDR3 is 15 residues long. CDR3 loop: CASSQERDSTDTQYF. The CDR3 nucleotides read TGTGCCAGCAGCCAGGAAAGGGACTCCACAGATACGCAGTATTTT.

The chain is built from TRBV19 and TRBJ1-1, with 7 bases aligning to TRBD1. The CDR3 sequence is 15 residues long. Germline CDR1 reads LNHDA; CDR2 reads SQIVND (reference sequence). The V and J ends lost 5 bases and 4 bases, in that order; junction bases with no gene match: 10. The chain's CDR3 is CASSLPGTETTEAFF. The CDR3 DNA follows: TGTGCCAGTAGTCTACCCGGGACAGAGACCACTGAAGCTTTCTTT. Drawing the rest from reference TRBV19 and TRBJ1-1, the complete variable domain is DGGITQSPKYLFRKEGQNVTLSCEQNLNHDAMYWYRQDPGQGLRLIYYSQIVNDFQKGDIAEGYSVSREKKESFPLTVTSAQKNPTAFYLCASSLPGTETTEAFFGQGTRLTVV.

CDR3 sequence (DNA): TGCAGCGTCGGGGTTAGCGGGGGGGCAGCAGAGACCCAGTACTTC. It translates to CSVGVSGGAAETQYF. This sequence joins TRBV29-1 and TRBJ2-5, with 11 bases lining up with TRBD2. The CDR3 spans 15 residues. Germline V gene sequence: CDR1 SQVTM, CDR2 ANQGSEA. J gave up 4 bases and V 6 bases, and 10 bases lay outside the gene matches.

This clone was seen more than once but under ten times. The genes are TRBV5-8 and TRBJ2-7, with 9 positions matching TRBD1. The CDR3 runs to 14 residues. From germline, CDR1 is SGHTS and CDR2 YDEGEE. The trim removed 4 bases at V and 6 bases at J, leaving 8 bases unmatched. The CDR3 here is CASSPGTGSAEQYF. DNA of the CDR3: TGTGCCAGCAGCCCCGGGACAGGGAGCGCCGAGCAGTACTTC.

This sequence joins TRBV5-1 and TRBJ2-5, with 7 bases matching TRBD1. The CDR3 totals 13 residues. Germline assignment: CDR1 SGHRS and CDR2 YFSETQ. The V and J ends lost 4 bases and 2 bases, in that order; junction bases with no gene match: 2. CDR3 sequence (DNA): TGCGCCAGCAGCGTGGGACAGCAAGAGACCCAGTACTTC. This gives the protein CASSVGQQETQYF.

This chain joins TRBV6-1 and TRBJ1-4, with TRBD1 identical over 12 bases. After removal of 5 bases from V and 10 bases from J, the junction contained 8 bases not matched to a gene. The germline gives CDR1 MNHNS, CDR2 SASEGT. This CDR3 is built from 15 residues. The CDR3 nucleotides are TGTGCCAGCAGTCCCGGGACAGGGGGCGCGGGAAAACTGTTTTTT. Residues: CASSPGTGGAGKLFF.

The chain has TRBV29-1 and TRBJ1-4, with 7 bases lining up with TRBD1. V trimming: 2 bases; J trimming: 4 bases; junction bases outside the gene matches: 4. Germline CDR1 reads SQVTM; CDR2 reads ANQGSEA. There are 14 residues in the CDR3. The CDR3 loop reads CSVEKGGLNEKLFF. CDR3 sequence (DNA): TGCAGCGTTGAAAAAGGGGGCCTTAATGAAAAACTGTTTTTT.